Listed below are T cell receptor beta chains from one sample, sequenced in a study of cytotoxic CD8 clonotypes in ibrutinib-treated CLL. The method was immunoSEQ multiplex PCR; TCRdb's version includes in-frame clones alone and lacks a portion of them. Found here are 150,000 to 200,000 clones, over 75% of them singletons; the top ten hold approximately 3%. The sequenced sample was PBMCs, obtained at disease progression, from a patient treated with ibrutinib. The receptors here all came from a human donor with chronic lymphocytic leukemia. Both conserved end residues are part of each CDR3. D genes are given only for firm matches. Size is omitted from some rows. Given values are once, few, many or a class for expanded clones.

clone_size j_call cdr3_length v_call d_call cdr3_nt cdr3_aa
once TRBJ2-2 16 TRBV6-5 TRBD1 TGTGCCAGCAGTTACACTGACAGGGGGTACACCGGGGAGCTGTTTTTT CASSYTDRGYTGELFF
NA TRBJ1-2 14 TRBV5-1 TRBD1 TGCGCCAGCAGCCCAATGGGACAGGCCTATGGCTACACCTTC CASSPMGQAYGYTF
NA TRBJ1-1 15 TRBV10-2 NA TGCGCCAGCAGCCCGGGCCGAAAGCCGAACACTGAAGCTTTCTTT CASSPGRKPNTEAFF
NA TRBJ1-3 15 TRBV19 TRBD1 TGTGCCAGTAGTCCAATGGGACAGCGGGGAAACACCATATATTTT CASSPMGQRGNTIYF
NA TRBJ2-7 18 TRBV2 TRBD2 TGTGCCACCGGTGGACTAGCGGGAGGGTACGGGGGCTCCTACGAGCAGTACTTC CATGGLAGGYGGSYEQYF
NA TRBJ1-5 15 TRBV15 NA TGTGCCACCAGCAGAGAAGGGGCGAGCAATCAGCCCCAGCATTTT CATSREGASNQPQHF
NA TRBJ2-3 16 TRBV19 NA TGTGCCAGTAGTCCTACTGGGCGTGCTAGCACAGATACGCAGTATTTT CASSPTGRASTDTQYF
NA TRBJ2-1 15 TRBV9 TRBD2 TGTGCCAGCAGCGAAAATAGCGGGAGCTACCATGAGCAGTTCTTC CASSENSGSYHEQFF
NA TRBJ2-1 19 TRBV7-9 TRBD2 TGTGCCAGCAGGCGGGGGGCCCAAAGGGCTAGCGGGACCCTCGATGAGCAGTTCTTC CASRRGAQRASGTLDEQFF
NA TRBJ2-7 17 TRBV9 NA TGTGCCAGCATTTCCGGAGGCGGAAGCAAACACTCCTACGAGCAGTACTTC CASISGGGSKHSYEQYF
NA TRBJ2-3 15 TRBV7-3 TRBD2 TGTGCAGAAGGCCTAGCGGGAGTGAACACAGATACGCAGTATTTT CAEGLAGVNTDTQYF
NA TRBJ1-2 17 TRBV25-1 NA TGTGCCAGCCTCGGGGCGGGCAGGGGTGCCGAGCGGTATGGCTACACCTTC CASLGAGRGAERYGYTF
NA TRBJ2-7 14 TRBV9 TRBD2 TGTGCCAGCAGCAGGACTAGGAACATCTACGAGCAGTACTTC CASSRTRNIYEQYF
NA TRBJ1-5 15 TRBV5-1 NA TGCGCCAGCAGCTTGGGTCCTGGGATCGGGGAGCCCCAGCATTTT CASSLGPGIGEPQHF
NA TRBJ2-7 15 TRBV6-5 NA TGTGCCAGCAGTTACGTTCATTTAAGAGGTTCCGAGCAGTACTTC CASSYVHLRGSEQYF
NA TRBJ1-5 16 TRBV19 TRBD1 TGTGCCAGTGTTCATGCGGGCAGGGGGCTAGGCCAGCCCCAGCATTTT CASVHAGRGLGQPQHF
NA TRBJ2-1 14 TRBV29-1 NA TGCAGCGGCCGGGCTATACCACGCTACAATGAGCAGTTCTTC CSGRAIPRYNEQFF
NA TRBJ2-5 16 TRBV5-1 NA TGCGCCAGCAGCAGGGGACCAGAGCTGATGGAAGAGACCCAGTACTTC CASSRGPELMEETQYF
NA TRBJ2-3 11 TRBV7-3 NA TGTGCCAGCGGGGAGGCGGATACGCAGTATTTT CASGEADTQYF
NA TRBJ2-2 17 TRBV19 TRBD1 TGTGCCAGTAGTATAGCAGGGGGCACTGCGAACACCGGGGAGCTGTTTTTT CASSIAGGTANTGELFF
NA TRBJ2-1 12 TRBV10-1 TRBD2 TGCGCCAGCGTTAGCGGGAGCTATGAGCAGTTCTTC CASVSGSYEQFF
NA TRBJ2-3 13 TRBV11-3 NA TGTGCCAGCAGCTTTGTAGGCGCAGATACGCAGTATTTT CASSFVGADTQYF
NA TRBJ1-1 15 TRBV7-6 NA TGTGCCAGCAGCTCCCAAAGGGCCATGAACACTGAAGCTTTCTTT CASSSQRAMNTEAFF
NA TRBJ1-1 11 TRBV5-6 NA TGTGCCAGCAGCTTTGGGAGTGAAGCTTTCTTT CASSFGSEAFF